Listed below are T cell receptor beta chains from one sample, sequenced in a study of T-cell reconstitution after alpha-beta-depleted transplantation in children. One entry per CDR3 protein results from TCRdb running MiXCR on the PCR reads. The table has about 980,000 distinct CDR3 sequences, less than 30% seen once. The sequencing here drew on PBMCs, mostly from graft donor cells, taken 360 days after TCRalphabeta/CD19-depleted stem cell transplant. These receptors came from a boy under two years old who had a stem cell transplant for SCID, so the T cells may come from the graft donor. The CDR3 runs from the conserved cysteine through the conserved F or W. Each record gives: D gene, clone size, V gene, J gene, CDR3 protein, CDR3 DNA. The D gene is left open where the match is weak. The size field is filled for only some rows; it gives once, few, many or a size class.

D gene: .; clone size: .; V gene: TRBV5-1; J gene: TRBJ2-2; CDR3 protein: CASSFGSKFANTGELFF; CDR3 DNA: TGCGCCAGCAGCTTTGGCAGCAAATTCGCGAACACCGGGGAGCTGTTTTTT
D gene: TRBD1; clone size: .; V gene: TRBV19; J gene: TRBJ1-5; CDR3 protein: CASSVDRGLNQPQHF; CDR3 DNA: TGTGCCAGTAGTGTTGACAGGGGGCTCAATCAGCCCCAGCATTTT
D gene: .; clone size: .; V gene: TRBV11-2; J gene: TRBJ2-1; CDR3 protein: CASSLGLSGNEQFF; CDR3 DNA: TGTGCCAGCAGCTTAGGTCTTTCGGGGAATGAGCAGTTCTTC
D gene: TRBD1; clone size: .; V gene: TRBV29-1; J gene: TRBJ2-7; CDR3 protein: CSVEGPGGHEQYF; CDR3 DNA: TGCAGCGTTGAAGGCCCAGGGGGCCACGAGCAGTACTTC
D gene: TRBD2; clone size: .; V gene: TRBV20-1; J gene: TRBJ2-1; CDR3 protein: CSARDPVKRGVYNEQFF; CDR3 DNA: TGCAGTGCTAGAGATCCGGTAAAGCGGGGGGTTTACAATGAGCAGTTCTTC
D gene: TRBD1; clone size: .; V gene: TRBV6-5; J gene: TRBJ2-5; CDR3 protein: CASSYPGQGETQYF; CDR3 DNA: TGTGCCAGCAGTTACCCCGGACAGGGGGAGACCCAGTACTTC
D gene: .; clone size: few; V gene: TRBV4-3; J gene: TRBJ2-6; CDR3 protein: CASSQLVPGTGANVLTF; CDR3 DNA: TGCGCCAGCAGCCAACTGGTTCCCGGGACTGGGGCCAACGTCCTGACTTTC
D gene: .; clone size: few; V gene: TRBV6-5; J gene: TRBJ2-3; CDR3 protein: CASSRWGDTQYF; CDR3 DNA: TGTGCCAGCAGTCGGTGGGGAGATACGCAGTATTTT
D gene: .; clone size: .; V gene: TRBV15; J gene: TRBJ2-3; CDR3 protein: CATSGGVSTDTQYF; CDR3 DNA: TGTGCCACCAGCGGCGGGGTTAGCACAGATACGCAGTATTTT
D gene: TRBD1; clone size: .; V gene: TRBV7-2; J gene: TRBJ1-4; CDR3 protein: CASSGWTGAANEKLFF; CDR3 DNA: TGTGCCAGCAGCGGGTGGACAGGGGCGGCTAATGAAAAACTGTTTTTT
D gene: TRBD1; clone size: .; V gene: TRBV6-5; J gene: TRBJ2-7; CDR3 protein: CASSYGTGADEQYF; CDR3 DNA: TGTGCCAGCAGTTACGGGACAGGGGCCGACGAGCAGTACTTC
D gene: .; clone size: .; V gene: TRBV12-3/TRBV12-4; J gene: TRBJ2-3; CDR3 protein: CASRIHSTDTQYF; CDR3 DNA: TGTGCCAGCAGAATTCATAGCACAGATACGCAGTATTTT
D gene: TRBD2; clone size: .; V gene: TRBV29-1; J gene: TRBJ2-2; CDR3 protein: CSVKRGANTGELFF; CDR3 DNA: TGCAGCGTCAAGCGGGGGGCGAACACCGGGGAGCTGTTTTTT
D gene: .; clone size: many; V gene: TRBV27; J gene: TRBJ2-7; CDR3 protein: CASSRDRKYEQYF; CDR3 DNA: TGTGCCAGCAGTCGTGACAGAAAGTACGAGCAGTACTTC
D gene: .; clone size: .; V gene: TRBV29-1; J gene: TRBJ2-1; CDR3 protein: CSVDFAGNEQFF; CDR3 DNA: TGCAGCGTTGATTTTGCAGGGAATGAGCAGTTCTTC
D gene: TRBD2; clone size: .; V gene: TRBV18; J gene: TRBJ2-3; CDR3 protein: CASSPPTAGGREDTQYF; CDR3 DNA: TGTGCCAGCTCACCACCGACAGCGGGGGGCCGAGAAGATACGCAGTATTTT
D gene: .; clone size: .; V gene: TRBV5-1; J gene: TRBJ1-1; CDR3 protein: CASSYQENTEAFF; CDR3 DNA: TGCGCCAGCAGCTACCAGGAGAACACTGAAGCTTTCTTT
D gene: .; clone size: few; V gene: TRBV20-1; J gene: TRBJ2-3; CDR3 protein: CSARTVGADTQYF; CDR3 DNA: TGCAGTGCTAGAACGGTGGGGGCAGATACGCAGTATTTT
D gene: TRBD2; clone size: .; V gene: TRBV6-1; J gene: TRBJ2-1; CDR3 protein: CASRAGTSGNNEQFF; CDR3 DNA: TGTGCCAGCAGGGCCGGGACTAGCGGGAACAATGAGCAGTTCTTC
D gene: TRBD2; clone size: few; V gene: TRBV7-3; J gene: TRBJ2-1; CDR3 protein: CASSLTGAGAFQNEQFF; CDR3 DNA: TGTGCCAGCAGCTTAACGGGAGCGGGGGCCTTTCAAAATGAGCAGTTCTTC
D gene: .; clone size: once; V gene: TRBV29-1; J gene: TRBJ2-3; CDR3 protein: CSVESRGGGPLPTDTQYF; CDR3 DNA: TGCAGCGTTGAAAGTCGAGGTGGGGGGCCCTTGCCCACAGATACGCAGTATTTT
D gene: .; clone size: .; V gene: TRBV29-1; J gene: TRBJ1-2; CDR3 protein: CSAGTVRNYGYTF; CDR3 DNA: TGCAGCGCCGGGACGGTGAGAAACTATGGCTACACCTTC
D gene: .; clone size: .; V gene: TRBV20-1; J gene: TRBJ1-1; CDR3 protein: CSARQHGGEGTEAFF; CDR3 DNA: TGCAGTGCTAGACAACATGGGGGTGAGGGCACTGAAGCTTTCTTT
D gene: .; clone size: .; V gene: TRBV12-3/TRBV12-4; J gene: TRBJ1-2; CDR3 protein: CASSFGTSNYGYTF; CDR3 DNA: TGTGCCAGCAGTTTTGGGACGAGTAACTATGGCTACACCTTC
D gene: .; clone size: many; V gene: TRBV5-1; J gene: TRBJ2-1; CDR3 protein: CASSLDRSYNEQFF; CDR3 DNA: TGCGCCAGCAGCTTGGACAGGTCGTACAATGAGCAGTTCTTC
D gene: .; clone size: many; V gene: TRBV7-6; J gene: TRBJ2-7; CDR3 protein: CASSLGDNSYEQYF; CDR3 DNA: TGTGCCAGCAGCTTAGGGGACAACTCCTACGAGCAGTACTTC
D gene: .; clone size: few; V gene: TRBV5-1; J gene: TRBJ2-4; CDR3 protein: CASSEPQVAGPKNIQYF; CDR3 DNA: TGCGCCAGCAGCGAACCCCAGGTCGCGGGACCAAAAAACATTCAGTACTTC
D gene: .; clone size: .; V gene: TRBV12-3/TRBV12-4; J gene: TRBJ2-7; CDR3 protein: CASMGVGSSYEQYF; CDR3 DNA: TGTGCCAGCATGGGGGTTGGGAGCTCCTACGAGCAGTACTTC
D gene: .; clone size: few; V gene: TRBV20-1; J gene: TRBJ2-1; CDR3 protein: CSAERGQGIYEQFF; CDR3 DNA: TGCAGTGCGGAGAGAGGTCAGGGAATCTATGAGCAGTTCTTC
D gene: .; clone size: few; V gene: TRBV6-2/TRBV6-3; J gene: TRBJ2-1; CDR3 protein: CASSYWVDNEQFF; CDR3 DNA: TGTGCCAGCAGTTATTGGGTAGACAATGAGCAGTTCTTC
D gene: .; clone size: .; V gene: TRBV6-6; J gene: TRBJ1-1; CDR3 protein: CASSFWPEAFF; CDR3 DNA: TGTGCCAGCAGTTTTTGGCCTGAAGCTTTCTTT
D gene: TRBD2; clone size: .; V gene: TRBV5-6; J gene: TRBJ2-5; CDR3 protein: CASSFEGWTSGGKLETQYF; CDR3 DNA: TGTGCCAGCAGCTTCGAGGGGTGGACTAGCGGGGGGAAGCTAGAGACCCAGTACTTC
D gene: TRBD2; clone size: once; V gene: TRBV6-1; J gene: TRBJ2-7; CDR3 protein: CASSPLAGGYEQYF; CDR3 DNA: TGTGCCAGCAGTCCACTAGCGGGGGGCTACGAGCAGTACTTC
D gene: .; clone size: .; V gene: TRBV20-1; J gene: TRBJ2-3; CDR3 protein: CSARDPGSSGWTDTQYF; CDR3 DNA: TGCAGTGCTAGAGATCCGGGTTCCTCCGGGTGGACAGATACGCAGTATTTT
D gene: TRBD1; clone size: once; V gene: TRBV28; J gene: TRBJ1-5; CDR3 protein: CASSLWDRGQPQHF; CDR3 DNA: TGTGCCAGCAGTTTATGGGACAGGGGACAGCCCCAGCATTTT
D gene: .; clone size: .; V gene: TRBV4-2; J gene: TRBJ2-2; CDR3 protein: CASSQEAGDTGELFF; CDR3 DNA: TGTGCCAGCAGCCAAGAGGCAGGGGACACCGGGGAGCTGTTTTTT
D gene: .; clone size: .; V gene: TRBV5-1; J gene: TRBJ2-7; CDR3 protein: CASRLTPFPSYEQYF; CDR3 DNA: TGCGCCAGCCGACTGACCCCCTTTCCTTCCTACGAGCAGTACTTC
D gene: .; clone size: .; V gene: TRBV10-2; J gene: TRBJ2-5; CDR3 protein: CASRRAAGFGSQETQYF; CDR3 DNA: TGCGCCAGCAGGAGGGCGGCAGGGTTCGGGTCCCAAGAGACCCAGTACTTC